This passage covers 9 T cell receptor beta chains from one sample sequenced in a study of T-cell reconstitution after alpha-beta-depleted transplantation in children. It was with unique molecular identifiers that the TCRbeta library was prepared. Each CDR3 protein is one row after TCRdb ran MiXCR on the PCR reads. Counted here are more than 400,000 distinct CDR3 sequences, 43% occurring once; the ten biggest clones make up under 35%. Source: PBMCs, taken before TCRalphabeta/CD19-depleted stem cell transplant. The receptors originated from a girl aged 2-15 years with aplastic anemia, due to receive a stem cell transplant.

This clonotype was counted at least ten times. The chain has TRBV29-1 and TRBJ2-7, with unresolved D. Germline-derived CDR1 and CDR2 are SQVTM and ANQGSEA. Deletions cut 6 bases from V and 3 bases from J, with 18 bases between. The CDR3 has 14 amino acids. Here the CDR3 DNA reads TGCAGCGTCATCTCGGTGCCGAACCTCTACGAGCAGTACTTC. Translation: CSVISVPNLYEQYF.

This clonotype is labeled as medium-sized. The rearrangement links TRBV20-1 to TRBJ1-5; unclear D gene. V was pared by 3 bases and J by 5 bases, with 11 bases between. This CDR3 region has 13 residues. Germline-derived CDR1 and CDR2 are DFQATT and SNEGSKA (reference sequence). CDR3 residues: CSASRRPDQPQHF. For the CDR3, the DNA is TGCAGTGCTAGTAGGCGGCCCGATCAGCCCCAGCATTTT.

CDR3 in amino acids: CASSYSESSANVLTF. The CDR3 DNA follows: TGTGCCAGCAGTTACTCGGAGAGTTCGGCCAACGTCCTGACTTTC. This chain uses TRBV6-5 with TRBJ2-6; D call uncertain. The CDR3 runs to 15 residues. The germline V gene has CDR1 MNHEY and CDR2 SVGAGI. V was shortened by 0 bases and J by 6 bases, with 9 bases between the two germline ends.

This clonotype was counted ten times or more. CDR3 region: CASSLVGGGYTF. CDR3 DNA: TGTGCCAGCAGCTTAGTGGGAGGGGGCTACACCTTC. V is TRBV7-2 and J is TRBJ1-2; D is ambiguous. The V end was cut by 1 base, the J end by 8 bases, with 8 bases between. CDR3 size: 12 residues. Germline CDR1 is SGHTA and CDR2 is FQGNSA.

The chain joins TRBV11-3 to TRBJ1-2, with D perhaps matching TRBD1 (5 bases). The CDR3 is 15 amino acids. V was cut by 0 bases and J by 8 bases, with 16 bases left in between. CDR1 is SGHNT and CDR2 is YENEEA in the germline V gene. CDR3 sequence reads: CASSLDPTGFRGYTF. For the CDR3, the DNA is TGTGCCAGCAGCTTAGATCCCACAGGCTTCAGGGGCTACACCTTC.

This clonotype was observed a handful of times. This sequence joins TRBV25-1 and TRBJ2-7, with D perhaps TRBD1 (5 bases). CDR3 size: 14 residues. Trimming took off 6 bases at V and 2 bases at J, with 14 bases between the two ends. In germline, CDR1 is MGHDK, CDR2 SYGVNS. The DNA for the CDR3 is TGTGCCAGCAGAACCCGGACACATCCCTACGAGCAGTACTTC. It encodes CASRTRTHPYEQYF.

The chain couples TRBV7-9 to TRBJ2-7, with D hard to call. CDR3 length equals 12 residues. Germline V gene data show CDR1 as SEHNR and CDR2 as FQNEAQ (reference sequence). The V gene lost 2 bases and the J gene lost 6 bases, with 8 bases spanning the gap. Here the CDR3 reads CASSLPSSEQYF. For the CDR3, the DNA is TGTGCCAGCAGCTTACCAAGTTCCGAGCAGTACTTC. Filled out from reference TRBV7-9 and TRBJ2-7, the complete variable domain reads DTGVSQNPRHKITKRGQNVTFRCDPISEHNRLYWYRQTLGQGPEFLTYFQNEAQLEKSRLLSDRFSAERPKGSFSTLEIQRTEQGDSAMYLCASSLPSSEQYFGPGTRLTVT.

The CDR3 loop is CASGPTGADTQYF. The CDR3 region has the DNA TGTGCTAGTGGTCCAACGGGGGCAGATACGCAGTATTTT. V gene TRBV12-5 combines with J gene TRBJ2-3; possible D gene TRBD2, 6 bases. Between the trimmed V and J ends, which lost 5 bases and 4 bases, there was a span of 10 bases. The CDR3 runs to 13 residues. Germline values: CDR1 LGHNT, CDR2 FRNRAP.

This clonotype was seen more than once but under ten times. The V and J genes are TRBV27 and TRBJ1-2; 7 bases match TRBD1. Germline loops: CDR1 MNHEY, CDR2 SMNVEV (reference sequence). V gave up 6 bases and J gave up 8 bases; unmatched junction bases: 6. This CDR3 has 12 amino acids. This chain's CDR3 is CASRGGGGGYTF. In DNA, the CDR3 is TGTGCCAGCAGAGGAGGGGGCGGAGGCTACACCTTC.